These 26 T cell receptor beta chains originate from one sample sequenced in a study of T cells in tumors after PD-1 blockade. Sequenced by immunoSEQ multiplex PCR; TCRdb stores in-frame clones only, minus some. The table lists about 35,000 clones, around 80% of them singletons. The input for sequencing was PBMCs, taken before anti-PD-1 treatment. All receptors derive from a human donor with basal cell carcinoma.

CDR3 sequence (DNA): TGTGCCTCCTACAGGACAGTCTATGGCTACACCTTC. It translates to CASYRTVYGYTF. This chain joins TRBV30 and TRBJ1-2; TRBD1 is a possible D gene (6 bases). The V end was cut by 7 bases, the J end by 4 bases, with 13 bases between. Germline V gene lookup returns CDR1 GTSNPN and CDR2 SVGIG (reference sequence). The CDR3 length is 12 residues.

V gene TRBV4-3 combines with J gene TRBJ1-1; TRBD1 aligns across 10 bases. This CDR3 comprises 15 residues. Looked up from germline, CDR1 is LGHNA and CDR2 is YSLEER. The V and J ends lost 4 bases and 4 bases, in that order; junction bases with no gene match: 6. The CDR3 DNA reads as TGCGCCAGCAGCCCCCGGGACAGGGGATCCACTGAAGCTTTCTTT. It yields the protein CASSPRDRGSTEAFF.

J is TRBJ1-2 and V is TRBV6-5; unclear D gene. The CDR3 is made up of 12 amino acids. Per the germline V gene, CDR1 is MNHEY and CDR2 is SVGAGI. V was clipped by 1 base and J by 8 bases, with 8 bases between them. CDR3 region: CASSYFGVGYTF. CDR3 bases: TGTGCCAGCAGTTACTTCGGGGTGGGCTACACCTTC.

This clone was picked up one time. Written as DNA, the CDR3 is TGTGCCACCAGTGATGCTGGGACCCCCACAGATACGCAGTATTTT. Its protein product is CATSDAGTPTDTQYF. The V call is TRBV24-1, the J call TRBJ2-3, with D perhaps matching TRBD1 or TRBD2 (5 bases each). The CDR3 has 15 residues. Germline V gene data show CDR1 as KGHDR and CDR2 as SFDVKD. Trimming took 3 bases from V and 2 from J, leaving 11 bases between them.

This chain links TRBV4-3 with TRBJ2-5; D not resolved. The V end lost 6 bases, the J end lost 4 bases, and 9 bases lay between the germline ends. From germline, CDR1 is LGHNA and CDR2 YSLEER. The CDR3 has 12 residues. This CDR3 is CASRDRVETQYF. As DNA, the CDR3 is TGCGCCAGCAGAGACCGGGTAGAGACCCAGTACTTC.

The chain combines TRBV9 with TRBJ2-1; the match to TRBD1 covers 7 bases. CDR1 and CDR2 from the germline V gene are SGDLS and YYNGEE. V gave up 3 bases and J gave up 0 bases; unmatched junction bases: 12. The CDR3 is 18 residues long. This CDR3 is CASSGKEPGQRSYNEQFF. The CDR3 coding sequence is TGTGCCAGCAGCGGAAAAGAGCCGGGACAGCGCTCCTACAATGAGCAGTTCTTC.

The table lists this clone with a few counts. V and J are TRBV30 and TRBJ1-4; D uncertain. This CDR3 is 13 amino acids long. The V end was cut by 2 bases, the J end by 12 bases, with 16 bases between. CDR1 is GTSNPN and CDR2 is SVGIG in the germline V gene (reference sequence). The CDR3 region has the DNA TGTGCCTGGAGTCCCGAACGCGATAGCCAACTGTTTTTT. Translating it yields CAWSPERDSQLFF. The full variable domain, with the rest looked up from reference TRBV30 and TRBJ1-4, is SQTIHQWPATLVQPVGSPLSLECTVEGTSNPNLYWYRQAAGRGLQLLFYSVGIGQISSEVPQNLSASRPQDRQFILSSKKLLLSDSGFYLCAWSPERDSQLFFGSGTQLSVL.

The chain couples TRBV27 to TRBJ2-2; 12 bases agree with TRBD2. V was pared by 6 bases and J by 4 bases, with 0 bases of the junction left unmatched. Per germline, CDR1 MNHEY and CDR2 SMNVEV (reference sequence). The CDR3 covers 14 residues. CDR3 region: CASRGLAGTGELFF. DNA for the CDR3: TGTGCCAGCAGGGGACTAGCGGGCACCGGGGAGCTGTTTTTT.

V usage is TRBV4-3 and J usage is TRBJ2-7; TRBD2 aligns across 8 bases. The CDR3 consists of 16 residues. After removal of 0 bases from V and 3 bases from J, the junction contained 7 bases not matched to a gene. Germline assignment: CDR1 LGHNA and CDR2 YSLEER. The CDR3 here is CASSQDPGGPFYEQYF. CDR3 in DNA: TGCGCCAGCAGCCAAGATCCGGGGGGGCCTTTCTACGAGCAGTACTTC.

The chain has TRBV5-4 and TRBJ2-3, with TRBD2 matching 8 bases. J gave up 3 bases and V 4 bases, and 7 bases lay outside the gene matches. Germline-derived CDR1 and CDR2 are SGHNT and YYREEE (reference sequence). CDR3 size: 15 residues. CDR3 DNA sequence: TGTGCCAGCAGCGGGGGACTAGGTTGGACAGATACGCAGTATTTT. Protein product: CASSGGLGWTDTQYF. Drawing the rest from reference TRBV5-4 and TRBJ2-3, the complete variable domain is ETGVTQSPTHLIKTRGQQVTLRCSSQSGHNTVSWYQQALGQGPQFIFQYYREEENGRGNFPPRFSGLQFPNYSSELNVNALELDDSALYLCASSGGLGWTDTQYFGPGTRLTVL.

The genes are TRBV11-3 and TRBJ1-5; D remains ambiguous. Per the germline V gene, CDR1 is SGHNT and CDR2 is YENEEA. V lost 5 bases, J lost 1 base, and 3 bases lay in between. The CDR3 has 12 amino acids. CDR3 in amino acids: CASSPSNQPQHF. Here the CDR3 DNA reads TGTGCCAGCAGCCCAAGCAATCAGCCCCAGCATTTT.

This chain connects TRBV5-5 to TRBJ1-6; no firm D call. The CDR3 is 13 residues long. The germline V and J ends were trimmed by 0 bases and 7 bases, with 5 bases remaining between them. The germline V gene has CDR1 SGHKS and CDR2 YYEKEE (reference sequence). This CDR3 reads CASSLVWNSPLHF. CDR3 nucleotides: TGTGCCAGCAGCTTGGTTTGGAATTCACCCCTCCACTTT. The full variable domain, its missing parts supplied by reference TRBV5-5 and TRBJ1-6, is DAGVTQSPTHLIKTRGQQVTLRCSPISGHKSVSWYQQVLGQGPQFIFQYYEKEERGRGNFPDRFSARQFPNYSSELNVNALLLGDSALYLCASSLVWNSPLHFGNGTRLTVT.

The chain has TRBV2 and TRBJ2-1; D gene unclear. The germline V and J ends were trimmed by 4 bases and 12 bases, with 13 bases remaining between them. The CDR3 is 12 amino acids. The germline V gene has CDR1 SNHLY and CDR2 FYNNEI. CDR3 nucleotide sequence: TGTGCCAGCAGTGTGAGTACGGATGTGCAGTTCTTC. Residues: CASSVSTDVQFF.

The chain is built from TRBV12-5 and TRBJ1-5; 9 bases agree with TRBD1. Losses at the gene ends were 7 bases for V and 3 bases for J; bases not matched to a gene: 4. From germline, CDR1 is LGHNT and CDR2 FRNRAP. The CDR3 contains 14 residues. CDR3 sequence (DNA): TGTGCTAGTGCCGACAGGGGGAACAATCAGCCCCAGCATTTT. Residues: CASADRGNNQPQHF.

This clone was counted between two and nine times. The gene calls are TRBV7-8 and TRBJ2-1, with D tentatively TRBD2 (6 bases). Germline lookup yields CDR1 SGHVS and CDR2 FQNEAQ. This CDR3 has 14 amino acids. The V end lost 11 bases, the J end lost 3 bases, and 17 bases lay between the germline ends. The CDR3 DNA reads TGTGCCCTGAGAACTAGCCCTTTCTACAATGAGCAGTTCTTC. Protein sequence: CALRTSPFYNEQFF.

This clone was detected only once. The chain recombines TRBV11-3 with TRBJ2-7; weak D call: TRBD2 (6 bases). The CDR3 is made up of 14 amino acids. The ends were cut back, 3 bases at V and 2 bases at J, with 11 bases in the middle. The germline V gene encodes CDR1 SGHNT and CDR2 YENEEA. This CDR3 is CASSLEGSTYEQYF. The CDR3 region has the DNA TGTGCCAGCAGCTTGGAGGGATCCACCTACGAGCAGTACTTC. The full variable domain, completed using reference TRBV11-3 and TRBJ2-7, is EAGVVQSPRYKIIEKKQPVAFWCNPISGHNTLYWYLQNLGQGPELLIRYENEEAVDDSQLPKDRFSAERLKGVDSTLKIQPAELGDSAVYLCASSLEGSTYEQYFGPGTRLTVT.

This clone has only a few counts. The rearrangement links TRBV28 to TRBJ1-1; D is uncertain. The V end lost 7 bases, the J end lost 0 bases, and 12 bases lay between the germline ends. The CDR3 sequence is 14 residues long. The germline V gene has CDR1 MDHEN and CDR2 SYDVKM. DNA for the CDR3: TGTGCCAGCACCCTAAGTAGGATGAACACTGAAGCTTTCTTT. Its translation: CASTLSRMNTEAFF.

This chain joins TRBV6-5 and TRBJ2-5; TRBD1 matches 11 bases. J lost 4 bases, V lost 7 bases, and 8 bases had no gene match. The CDR3 is 15 amino acids. From germline, CDR1 is MNHEY and CDR2 SVGAGI. The chain's CDR3 is CASTPDRGRSETQYF. The CDR3 nucleotides are TGTGCCAGCACTCCGGACAGGGGGCGGTCAGAGACCCAGTACTTC.

The chain recombines TRBV28 with TRBJ2-6; D is ambiguous. Trimming removed 1 base from V and 4 bases from J, with 11 bases in between. Germline CDR1 and CDR2: MDHEN and SYDVKM. CDR3 length: 16 amino acids. CDR3 in DNA: TGTGCCAGCAGTTTATCCCTCTCGCTGGGGGCCAACGTCCTGACTTTC. Its protein product is CASSLSLSLGANVLTF. The full variable domain, in which reference TRBV28 and TRBJ2-6 provide the parts outside the CDR3, is DVKVTQSSRYLVKRTGEKVFLECVQDMDHENMFWYRQDPGLGLRLIYFSYDVKMKEKGDIPEGYSVSREKKERFSLILESASTNQTSMYLCASSLSLSLGANVLTFGAGSRLTVL.

The chain is built from TRBV2 and TRBJ1-2; D is undetermined. Trimming removed 6 bases from V and 6 bases from J, with 11 bases in between. The CDR3 sequence is 12 residues long. Germline CDR1 SNHLY, CDR2 FYNNEI. CDR3 sequence reads: CASRKGTDGYTF. CDR3 nucleotide sequence: TGTGCCAGCAGAAAGGGCACAGATGGCTACACCTTC.

The genes are TRBV10-3 and TRBJ1-2; D is uncertain. This CDR3 spans 12 amino acids. V lost 6 bases and J lost 8, with 13 bases in between. CDR1 is ENHRY, CDR2 SYGVKD, per germline. In nucleotides, the CDR3 is TGTGCCATCAGCGGCCTAGGAGGCGGCTACACCTTC. Its protein product is CAISGLGGGYTF.

The chain couples TRBV7-6 to TRBJ1-5; no clear D. The CDR3 length is 13 residues. Germline CDR1 and CDR2: SGHVS and FNYEAQ. The V and J ends lost 2 bases and 7 bases respectively, with 9 bases between them. Here the CDR3 reads CASSLRGGQPQHF. CDR3 coding DNA: TGTGCCAGCAGCTTACGAGGTGGCCAGCCCCAGCATTTT.

This clone is labeled as medium-sized. The rearrangement joins TRBV21-1 to TRBJ2-7; TRBD1, the D gene given by the table, was not confirmed from the DNA. TRBV21-1 is tagged as a pseudogene. This CDR3 comprises 15 residues. The CDR3 DNA reads as TGTGCCAGCAGCAAAGACGGGACAGGGGTATGCGAGCAGTACTTC. Residues: CASSKDGTGVCEQYF.

This clone was detected many times. This sequence joins TRBV4-2 and TRBJ2-2, with 8 bases matching TRBD2. CDR1 and CDR2 from the germline V gene are LGHNA and YNFKEQ. V dropped 1 base and J dropped 3; count of bases not matched to a gene: 10. This CDR3 has 18 residues. Here the CDR3 reads CASSQASLAGLDTGELFF. CDR3 nucleotides: TGTGCCAGCAGCCAAGCTTCGCTAGCGGGCCTGGACACCGGGGAGCTGTTTTTT.

This clone was found a few times. The rearrangement links TRBV27 to TRBJ2-1; 7 nucleotides agree with TRBD1. There are 16 residues in the CDR3. With V trimmed by 5 bases and J by 2 bases, 9 bases remained unmatched. Germline V gives CDR1 MNHEY, CDR2 SMNVEV (reference sequence). DNA of the CDR3: TGTGCCAGCAGTAGCCTCGGGACAGTAACCTACAATGAGCAGTTCTTC. Its translation: CASSSLGTVTYNEQFF.

This chain joins TRBV6-2 or TRBV6-3 and TRBJ1-1; D may be TRBD1 (5 bases). The CDR3 spans 16 residues. Germline V gene data show CDR1 as MNHEY and CDR2 as SVGEGT. V was shortened by 0 bases and J by 0 bases, with 11 bases between the two germline ends. CDR3 sequence reads: CASSYSTGSLNTEAFF. The CDR3 region has the DNA TGTGCCAGCAGTTACTCAACAGGCTCTTTGAACACTGAAGCTTTCTTT.